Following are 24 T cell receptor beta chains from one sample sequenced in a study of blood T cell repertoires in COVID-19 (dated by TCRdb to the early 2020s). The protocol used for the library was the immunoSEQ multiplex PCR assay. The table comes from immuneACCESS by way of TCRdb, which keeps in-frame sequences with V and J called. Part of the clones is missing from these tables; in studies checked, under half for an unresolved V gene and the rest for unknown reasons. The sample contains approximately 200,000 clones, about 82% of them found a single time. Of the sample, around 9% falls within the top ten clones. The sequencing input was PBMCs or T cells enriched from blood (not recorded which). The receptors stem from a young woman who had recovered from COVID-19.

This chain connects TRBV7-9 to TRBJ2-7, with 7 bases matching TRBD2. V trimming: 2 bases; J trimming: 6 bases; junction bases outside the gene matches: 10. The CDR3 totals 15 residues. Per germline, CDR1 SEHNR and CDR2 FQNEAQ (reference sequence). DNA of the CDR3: TGTGCCAGCAGCTTATCAGCGGGATATACGGCCGAGCAGTACTTC. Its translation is CASSLSAGYTAEQYF.

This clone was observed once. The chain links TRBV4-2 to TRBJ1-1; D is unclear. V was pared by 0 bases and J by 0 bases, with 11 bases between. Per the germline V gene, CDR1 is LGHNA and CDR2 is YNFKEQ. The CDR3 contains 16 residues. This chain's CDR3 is CASSQDLAGVNTEAFF. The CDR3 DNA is TGTGCCAGCAGCCAAGATTTGGCGGGTGTGAACACTGAAGCTTTCTTT.

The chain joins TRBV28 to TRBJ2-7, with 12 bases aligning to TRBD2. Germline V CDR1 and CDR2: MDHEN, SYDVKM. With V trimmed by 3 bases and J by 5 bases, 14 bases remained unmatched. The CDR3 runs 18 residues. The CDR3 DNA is TGTGCCAGCAGTTTTCGGCTAGCGGGAGGGAGAAATTCCAACGAGCAGTACTTC. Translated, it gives CASSFRLAGGRNSNEQYF.

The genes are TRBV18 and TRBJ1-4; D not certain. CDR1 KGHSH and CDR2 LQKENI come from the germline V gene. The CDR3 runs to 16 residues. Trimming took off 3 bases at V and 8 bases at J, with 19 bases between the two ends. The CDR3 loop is CASSPPSGANREKLFF. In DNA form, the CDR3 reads TGTGCCAGCTCACCCCCGTCGGGTGCGAATCGGGAAAAACTGTTTTTT.

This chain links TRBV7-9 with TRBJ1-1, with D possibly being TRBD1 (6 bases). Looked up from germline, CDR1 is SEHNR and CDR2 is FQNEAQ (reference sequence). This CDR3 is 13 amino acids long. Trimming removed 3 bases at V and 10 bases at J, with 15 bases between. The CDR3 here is CASSLTGSYGAFF. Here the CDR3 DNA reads TGTGCCAGCAGCTTGACAGGATCTTATGGAGCTTTCTTT.

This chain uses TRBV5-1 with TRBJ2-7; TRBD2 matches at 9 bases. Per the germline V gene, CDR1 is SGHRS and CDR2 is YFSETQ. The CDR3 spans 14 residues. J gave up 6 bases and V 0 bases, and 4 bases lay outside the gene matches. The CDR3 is CASSLDSSGSEQYF. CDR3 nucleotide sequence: TGCGCCAGCAGCTTGGATAGTAGCGGGAGCGAGCAGTACTTC.

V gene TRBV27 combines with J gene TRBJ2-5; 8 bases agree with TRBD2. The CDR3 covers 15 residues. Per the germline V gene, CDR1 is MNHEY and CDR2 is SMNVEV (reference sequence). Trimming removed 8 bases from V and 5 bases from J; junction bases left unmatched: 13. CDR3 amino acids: CASGQIGLAAETQYF. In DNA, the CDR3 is TGTGCCAGCGGACAAATCGGACTAGCCGCGGAGACCCAGTACTTC.

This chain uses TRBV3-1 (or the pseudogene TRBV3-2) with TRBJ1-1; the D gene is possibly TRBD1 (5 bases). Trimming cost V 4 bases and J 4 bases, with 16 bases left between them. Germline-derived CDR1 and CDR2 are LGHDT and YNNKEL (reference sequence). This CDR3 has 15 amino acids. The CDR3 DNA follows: TGTGCCAGCAGCCGGGAATGGGGCGAGACCACTGAAGCTTTCTTT. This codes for CASSREWGETTEAFF.

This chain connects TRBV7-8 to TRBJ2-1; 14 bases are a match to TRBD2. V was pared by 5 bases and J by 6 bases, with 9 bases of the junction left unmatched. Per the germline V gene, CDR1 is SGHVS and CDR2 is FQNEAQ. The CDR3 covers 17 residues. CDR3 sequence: CASSPRLAGGTSNEQFF. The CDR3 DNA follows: TGTGCCAGCAGCCCCCGACTAGCGGGAGGGACTTCCAATGAGCAGTTCTTC.

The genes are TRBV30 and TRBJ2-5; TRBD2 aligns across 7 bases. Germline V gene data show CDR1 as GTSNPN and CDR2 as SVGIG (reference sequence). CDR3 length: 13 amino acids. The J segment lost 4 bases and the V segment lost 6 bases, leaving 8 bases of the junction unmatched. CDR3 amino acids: CACELGRGETQYF. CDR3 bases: TGTGCCTGCGAGTTAGGGAGGGGAGAGACCCAGTACTTC.

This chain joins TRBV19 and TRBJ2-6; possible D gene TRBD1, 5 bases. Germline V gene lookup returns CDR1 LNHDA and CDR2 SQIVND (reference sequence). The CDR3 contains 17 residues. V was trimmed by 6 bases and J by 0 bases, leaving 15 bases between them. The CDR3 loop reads CASRRQFRTSGANVLTF. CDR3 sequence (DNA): TGTGCCAGTAGGCGACAGTTCCGGACCTCTGGGGCCAACGTCCTGACTTTC.

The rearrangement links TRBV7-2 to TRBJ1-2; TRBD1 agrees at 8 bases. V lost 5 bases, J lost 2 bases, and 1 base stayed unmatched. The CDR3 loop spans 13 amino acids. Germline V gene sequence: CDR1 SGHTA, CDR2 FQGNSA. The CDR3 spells CASSRDRNYGYTF. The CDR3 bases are TGTGCCAGCAGCCGGGACAGGAACTATGGCTACACCTTC.

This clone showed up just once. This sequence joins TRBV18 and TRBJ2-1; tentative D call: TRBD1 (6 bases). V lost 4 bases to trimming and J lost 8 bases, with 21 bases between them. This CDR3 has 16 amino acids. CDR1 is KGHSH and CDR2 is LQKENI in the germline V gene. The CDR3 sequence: CASSLQRQELGYEQFF. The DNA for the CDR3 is TGTGCCAGCTCACTACAAAGACAGGAATTAGGCTATGAGCAGTTCTTC. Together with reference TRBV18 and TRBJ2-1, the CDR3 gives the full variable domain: NAGVMQNPRHLVRRRGQEARLRCSPMKGHSHVYWYRQLPEEGLKFMVYLQKENIIDESGMPKERFSAEFPKEGPSILRIQQVVRGDSAAYFCASSLQRQELGYEQFFGPGTRLTVL.

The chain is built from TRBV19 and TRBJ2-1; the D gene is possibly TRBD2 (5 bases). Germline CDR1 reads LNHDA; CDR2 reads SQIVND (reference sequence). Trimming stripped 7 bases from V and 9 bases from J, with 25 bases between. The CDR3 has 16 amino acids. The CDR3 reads CASTTDWGVLPGEQFF. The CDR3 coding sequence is TGTGCCAGTACCACGGACTGGGGAGTGCTCCCGGGTGAGCAGTTCTTC.

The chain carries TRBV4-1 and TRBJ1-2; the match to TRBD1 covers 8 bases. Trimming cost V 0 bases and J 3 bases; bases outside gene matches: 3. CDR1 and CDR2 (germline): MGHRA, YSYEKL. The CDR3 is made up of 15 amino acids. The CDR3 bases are TGCGCCAGCAGCCAAGACAGGGGGCGTTACTATGGCTACACCTTC. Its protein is CASSQDRGRYYGYTF.

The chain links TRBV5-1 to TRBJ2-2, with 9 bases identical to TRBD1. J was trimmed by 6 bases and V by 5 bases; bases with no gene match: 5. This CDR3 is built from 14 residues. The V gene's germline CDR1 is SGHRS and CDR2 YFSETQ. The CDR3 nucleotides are TGCGCCAGCAGACAAACAGGGGGCGCCGGGGAGCTGTTTTTT. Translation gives CASRQTGGAGELFF.

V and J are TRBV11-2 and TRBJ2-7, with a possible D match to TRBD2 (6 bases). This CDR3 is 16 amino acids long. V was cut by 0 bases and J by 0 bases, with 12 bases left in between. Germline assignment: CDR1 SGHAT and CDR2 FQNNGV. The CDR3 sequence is CASSLDLRESSYEQYF. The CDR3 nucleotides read TGTGCCAGCAGCTTAGATTTACGGGAGAGCTCCTACGAGCAGTACTTC.

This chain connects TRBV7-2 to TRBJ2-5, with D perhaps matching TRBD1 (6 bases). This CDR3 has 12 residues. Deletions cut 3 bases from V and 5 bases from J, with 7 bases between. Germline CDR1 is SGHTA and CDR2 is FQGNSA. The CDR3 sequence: CASSLRGETQYF. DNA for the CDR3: TGTGCCAGCAGCTTGAGGGGGGAGACCCAGTACTTC.

CDR3 sequence (DNA): TGTGCCAGTAGGCCGGGACATCTCGGCAACTATGGCTACACCTTC. Its protein product is CASRPGHLGNYGYTF. The V and J genes are TRBV19 and TRBJ1-2; D is perhaps TRBD1 (6 bases). Germline CDR1 and CDR2: LNHDA and SQIVND (reference sequence). The germline V and J ends were trimmed by 6 bases and 2 bases, with 16 bases remaining between them. The CDR3 has 15 residues. The full variable domain, with the rest looked up from reference TRBV19 and TRBJ1-2, is DGGITQSPKYLFRKEGQNVTLSCEQNLNHDAMYWYRQDPGQGLRLIYYSQIVNDFQKGDIAEGYSVSREKKESFPLTVTSAQKNPTAFYLCASRPGHLGNYGYTFGSGTRLTVV.

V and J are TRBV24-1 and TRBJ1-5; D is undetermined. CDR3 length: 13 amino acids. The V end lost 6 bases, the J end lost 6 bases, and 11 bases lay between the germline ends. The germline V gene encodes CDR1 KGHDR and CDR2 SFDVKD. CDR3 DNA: TGTGCCACCAGTCCCCAGGCCGGTCAGCCCCAGCATTTT. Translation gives CATSPQAGQPQHF.

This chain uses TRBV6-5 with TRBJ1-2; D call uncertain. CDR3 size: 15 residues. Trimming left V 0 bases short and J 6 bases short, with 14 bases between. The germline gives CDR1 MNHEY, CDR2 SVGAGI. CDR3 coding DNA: TGTGCCAGCAGTTACTCTGCAGGTTCCGGCCATGGCTACACCTTC. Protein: CASSYSAGSGHGYTF.

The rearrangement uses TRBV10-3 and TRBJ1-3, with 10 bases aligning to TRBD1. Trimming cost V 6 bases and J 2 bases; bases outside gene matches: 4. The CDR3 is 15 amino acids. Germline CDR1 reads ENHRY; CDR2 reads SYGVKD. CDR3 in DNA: TGTGCCATCAGCGACGGGACAGGGGCTGGAAACACCATATATTTT. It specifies CAISDGTGAGNTIYF.

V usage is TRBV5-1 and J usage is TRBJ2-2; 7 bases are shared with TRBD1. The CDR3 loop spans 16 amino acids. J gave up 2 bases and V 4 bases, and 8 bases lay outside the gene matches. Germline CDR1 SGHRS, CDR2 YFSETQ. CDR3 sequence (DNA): TGCGCCAGCAGCACTACAGGGACAGTAAACACCGGGGAGCTGTTTTTT. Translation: CASSTTGTVNTGELFF.

CDR3 DNA sequence: TGTGCCAGCAGTTACGGAGGGTTTGAGCCCCAGCATTTT. This translates into CASSYGGFEPQHF. V is TRBV6-5 and J is TRBJ1-5; no firm D call. The germline gives CDR1 MNHEY, CDR2 SVGAGI. This CDR3 comprises 13 residues. V was shortened by 2 bases and J by 8 bases, with 10 bases between the two germline ends.